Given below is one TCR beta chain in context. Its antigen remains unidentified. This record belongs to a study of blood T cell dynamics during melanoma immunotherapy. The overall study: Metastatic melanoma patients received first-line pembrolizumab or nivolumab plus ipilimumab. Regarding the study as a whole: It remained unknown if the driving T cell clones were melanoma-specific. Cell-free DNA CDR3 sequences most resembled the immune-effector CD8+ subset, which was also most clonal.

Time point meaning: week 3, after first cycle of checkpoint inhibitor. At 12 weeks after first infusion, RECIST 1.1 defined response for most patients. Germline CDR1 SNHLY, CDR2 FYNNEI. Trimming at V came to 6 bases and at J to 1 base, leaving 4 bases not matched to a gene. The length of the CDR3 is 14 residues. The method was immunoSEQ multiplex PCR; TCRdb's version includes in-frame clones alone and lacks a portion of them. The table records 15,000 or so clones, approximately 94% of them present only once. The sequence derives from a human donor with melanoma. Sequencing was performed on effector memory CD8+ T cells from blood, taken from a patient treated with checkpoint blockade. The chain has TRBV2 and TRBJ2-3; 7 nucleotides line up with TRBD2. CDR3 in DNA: TGTGCCAGCAGCCCGGGGGGAGGCACAGATACGCAGTATTTT. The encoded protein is CASSPGGGTDTQYF.